This T cell receptor beta chain was documented in a study of T cell responses to AZD1222 COVID-19 vaccine (dated by TCRdb to about 2021). In the study overall: TCR sequencing covered fewer than 250 trial participants: 207 given two doses of AZD1222 and 26 given two doses of MenACWY control vaccine. Trial participants were enrolled by age into 18-55, 56-69 and 70-plus year subgroups, with roughly 150, 30 and 60 TCR-sequenced participants respectively. The research as a whole found: Conclusions about previously exposed vaccinees are limited, since just a handful of AZD1222 recipients were seropositive for SARS-CoV-2 at baseline. Spike-specific TCR breadth and depth rose significantly after two AZD1222 doses compared with day 0 and with MenACWY recipients. Participants were mostly white British and included more females than males, and it was suggested by the authors that clonal diversity may have been underestimated. Reportedly, close to half of the unique spike-specific TCRs recognized epitopes lying outside the regions that are mutated in the B.1.351 and B.1.1.7 variants. Because no samples from the day 14 peak response were available, repertoires could be characterized only after the peak T cell response. In the small 56-69-year group, the increase in depth fell short of significance, most likely because of low power. The vaccine-associated CD4 TCRs covered the entire spike protein, and the dominant responses fell in regions 160-218 and 743-854.

Regarding this clone: Its antigen is unknown. Qualities for individual bases were not recorded, and no much larger clone is one base off.

The CDR3 measures 16 amino acids from cysteine to phenylalanine. Only the CDR3 DNA is retained, 48 bases long and in frame from the first base. The germline V gene specifies SGHTA as CDR1 and FQGNSA as CDR2. V ends up 5 bases short and J 1 base short, with an unmatched junction base count of 9. In the paper's terms, the time point label means: baseline before first vaccination. Read against the paper, the sample's treatment or condition label means: meningococcal conjugate vaccine given as trial control. Vaccinee samples were obtained from the UK trials COV001 and COV002, which included a single-blind randomized controlled phase 2/3 trial of AZD1222 (ChAdOx1 nCoV-19) in healthy adults. For TCRbeta chain sequencing, PBMC samples were collected from trial participants at day 0 and at day 28 after the second dose. The CDR3 regions of human TCRbeta chains were subjected to immunosequencing. Under the source paper's analysis protocol: TCRs in the repertoires were matched against a reference library of SARS-CoV-2-specific TCRs that had been generated with the MIRA antigen-specificity platform. Breadth was defined as the fraction of unique TCRs that were SARS-CoV-2-associated, and depth was defined as the fraction of total T cells that were SARS-CoV-2-associated. Using the MIRA data, each spike-specific TCR was mapped to the spike region that the TCR reacts to and placed in a CD4 or CD8 class. Log10-transformed breadth and depth values were compared by one-way ANOVA with Sidak's multiple comparisons tests. Sourced from immuneACCESS, this table was stored by TCRdb with only in-frame sequences that have V and J called. A share of the clones is absent; for the studies checked, an unresolved V gene accounts for under half, and the remainder has no known explanation. V and J calls and clone size come straight from that table; D and trimming were deduced from the DNA. The sample contains nearly 90,000 clones, 88% of them found a single time. 9% to 12% of the sample is taken by the ten largest.

The material was peripheral blood, obtained on day 0 of MenACWY control vaccination. The rearranged segments are TRBV7-2 and TRBJ1-2, with 8 junctional bases fitting TRBD1. The source of this sequence is an adult in good health. The CDR3 region has the sequence CASSPPQGQGNYGYTF. The bases read TGTGCCAGCAGCCCCCCCCAAGGACAGGGTAACTATGGCTACACCTTC.